The entry that follows covers one T cell receptor (beta chain) sequence. This specimen comes from a study of blood T cell repertoires in COVID-19. As for the study in general: PBMCs, B-cell-depleted T cells, or T cells were the source of the cDNA or gDNA that made up the material.

Original data processing: Cell counts per sample came from amplifying reference gene primers. Assay used: immunoSEQ multiplex PCR; TCRdb lists only in-frame clones, some missing. V, J and clone size are those of that table, while D and trimming were read from the DNA. Of 65,000 or so clones listed, 87% are singletons. Germline V gene lookup returns CDR1 LNHDA and CDR2 SQIVND (reference sequence). J was trimmed by 8 bases and V by 6 bases; bases with no gene match: 7. The CDR3 has 14 residues. The sample was peripheral blood. The sequence was collected from a human donor with acute or convalescent COVID-19. The donor label of this sample is uncertain. The chain combines TRBV19 with TRBJ1-4; 9 nucleotides line up with TRBD1. In DNA, the CDR3 is TGTGCCAGTAGGAACAGGGGGCAGGTCGAAAAACTGTTTTTT. Translated: CASRNRGQVEKLFF.